The clone carrying this TCR beta chain came up a few times. These data are taken from a study of T-cell reconstitution after alpha-beta-depleted transplantation in children. Unique molecular identifiers were incorporated during preparation of the TCRbeta library. TCRdb called the PCR reads again in MiXCR, with one record for every CDR3 protein. The sample lists about 420,000 distinct CDR3 sequences; under 13% were seen once. This sequence originates from a human donor who donated a stem cell graft to a child with acute myeloid leukemia. This specimen was PBMCs from the stem cell graft donor, taken from the stem cell graft.

CDR3 sequence: CASNAQGSSYEQYF. Here the CDR3 DNA reads TGTGCCAGCAACGCACAGGGAAGCTCCTACGAGCAGTACTTC. V gene TRBV5-6 combines with J gene TRBJ2-7; D is possibly TRBD1 (6 bases). Germline V gene lookup returns CDR1 SGHDT and CDR2 YYEEEE. V lost 6 bases and J lost 0, with 13 bases in between. CDR3 size: 14 residues.